Given below is one T cell receptor beta chain in context. This sample is drawn from a study of blood T cell repertoires in COVID-19. Trimming left V 2 bases short and J 9 bases short, with 11 bases between. Per germline, CDR1 MNHNS and CDR2 SASEGT. The CDR3 sequence is 13 residues long. Produced via immunoSEQ multiplex PCR; TCRdb's table is partial and in-frame only. Of roughly 300,000 clones in the sample, approximately 90% were seen once. What was sequenced was PBMCs or T cells enriched from blood (not recorded which). The chain carries TRBV6-1 and TRBJ1-3, with no clear D. The TCR comes from a woman aged 18-29 years who had recovered from COVID-19. The CDR3 protein is CASSEHIGATIYF. In DNA, the CDR3 is TGTGCCAGCAGTGAACACATTGGAGCCACCATATATTTT.